The 31 T cell receptor beta chains presented below share a single source sample, sequenced in a study of regulatory T cells in long-lasting Graves disease. Specified time point: newly diagnosed GD, antithyroid drugs for less than 3 months. PBMC-derived RNA was used for the TCR library. CDR3-region Arm-PCR and iRepertoire HTBI primers produced the TCR beta libraries. Each CDR3 protein gets one entry after TCRdb re-called the multiplex PCR reads with MiXCR. The sample includes 440,000 or so distinct CDR3 sequences, around 17% of them seen just once. The same sample was also used in a study of T cells in Graves' hyperthyroidism and ophthalmopathy.

Sequencing used peripheral blood mononuclear cells (PBMCs), obtained at new diagnosis, from a patient treated with antithyroid drugs. These TCRs come from a woman aged 30 to 39 with Graves disease.

The table lists this clonotype with a count of one. An end of the junction does not agree with germline; a read error may underlie this. The chain uses TRBV4-2 and TRBJ2-7; TRBD2 aligns across 9 bases. There are 17 residues in the CDR3. Germline lookup yields CDR1 LGHNA and CDR2 YNFKEQ. DNA for the CDR3: TGTGCCAGCAGCCAAGAAGGAAGCGGGAGGACCTCCTACGTGCAGTACTTC. It specifies CASSQEGSGRTSYVQYF.

This clonotype was seen at least ten times. This chain links TRBV7-2 with TRBJ1-3; 11 bases line up with TRBD1. The V and J ends lost 3 bases and 4 bases, in that order; junction bases with no gene match: 14. The CDR3 extends over 19 amino acids. The germline V gene has CDR1 SGHTA and CDR2 FQGNSA. The CDR3: CASSLSGTGGIYSGNTIYF. CDR3 in DNA: TGTGCCAGCAGCTTGTCCGGGACAGGGGGTATTTACTCCGGAAACACCATATATTTT.

This clonotype was seen ten or more times. The chain recombines TRBV6-5 with TRBJ2-5, with a tentative D call TRBD2 (6 bases). Germline V gene data show CDR1 as MNHEY and CDR2 as SVGAGI. Trimming pared 3 bases from V and 5 bases from J, leaving 13 bases between. The CDR3 consists of 14 residues. CDR3 DNA sequence: TGTGCCAGCAGTTATAAGACTAGTATGGAGACCCAGTACTTC. Translation gives CASSYKTSMETQYF.

There are a few counts of this clonotype. The V call is TRBV24-1, the J call TRBJ1-3, with D possibly being TRBD1 (6 bases). The CDR3 spans 13 residues. V was clipped by 9 bases and J by 4 bases, with 12 bases between them. Per the germline V gene, CDR1 is KGHDR and CDR2 is SFDVKD. CDR3 in DNA: TGTGCCACCCGACCAACAGGGGGAAACACCATATATTTT. Translated: CATRPTGGNTIYF.

Turning to this clonotype: This likely stems from a read error, as it lies one base from a far larger clone. The chain couples TRBV7-3 to TRBJ2-3; D not certain. The CDR3 runs 11 residues. V gave up 9 bases and J gave up 2 bases, with 6 bases separating them. The germline CDR1 and CDR2 sequences are SGHTA and FQGTGA. The DNA of the CDR3 is TGTGCCAGGAGCAACACAGATACGCAGTATTTT. This encodes CARSNTDTQYF.

In this sample, this clonotype turned up a few times. J is TRBJ1-5 and V is TRBV6-1, with D possibly matching TRBD1 (5 bases). Between the trimmed V and J ends, which lost 6 bases and 0 bases, there was a span of 15 bases. The CDR3 sequence is 16 residues long. Germline V gene sequence: CDR1 MNHNS, CDR2 SASEGT. The CDR3 DNA reads as TGTGCCAGCAGAGCCCCTCAGGGTTATAGCAATCAGCCCCAGCATTTT. This gives the protein CASRAPQGYSNQPQHF.

This clonotype was counted a few times. CDR3 residues: CASSYNSGGGNQPQHF. In DNA form, the CDR3 reads TGTGCCAGCAGTTACAACTCGGGGGGGGGAAATCAGCCCCAGCATTTT. The V and J genes are TRBV6-9 and TRBJ1-5; possible D gene TRBD1, 5 bases. CDR3 length: 16 residues. V dropped 3 bases and J dropped 4 bases, with 16 bases sitting between them. Germline CDR1 MNHGY, CDR2 SVAAGI.

The chain recombines TRBV4-3 with TRBJ2-7; D ambiguous. The germline CDR1 and CDR2 sequences are LGHNA and YSLEER. CDR3 length: 14 residues. Between the trimmed V and J ends, which lost 0 bases and 1 base, there was a span of 7 bases. The CDR3 DNA sequence: TGCGCCAGCAGCCAAGATTACGGGTCCTACGAGCAGTACTTC. Its protein is CASSQDYGSYEQYF.

This clonotype occurred many times. The V call is TRBV20-1, the J call TRBJ2-7, with 7 nucleotides matching TRBD2. V trimming: 1 base; J trimming: 0 bases; junction bases outside the gene matches: 15. The CDR3 is 18 residues long. Germline V lookup: CDR1 DFQATT, CDR2 SNEGSKA (reference sequence). Written as DNA, the CDR3 is TGCAGTGCTAGAGCCGAAGGCGGGGGAGGCTTCCCCTCCTACGAGCAGTACTTC. Translation gives CSARAEGGGGFPSYEQYF.

This clonotype was recorded many times. The chain is built from TRBV28 and TRBJ2-3; D gene unclear. CDR1 and CDR2 (germline): MDHEN, SYDVKM. Trimming shortened V by 3 bases and J by 4 bases, and 8 bases separated the two germline ends. CDR3 length equals 13 residues. The CDR3 nucleotides are TGTGCCAGCAGTTTCCGGAGTCCAGATACGCAGTATTTT. Residues: CASSFRSPDTQYF.

J is TRBJ1-2 and V is TRBV25-1, with D possibly being TRBD1 (5 bases). Germline V lookup: CDR1 MGHDK, CDR2 SYGVNS. V gave up 7 bases and J gave up 5 bases, with 14 bases separating them. The CDR3 spans 13 residues. The CDR3 DNA reads TGTGCCAGCACGGGACTGGGTGGGTATGGCTACACCTTC. It encodes CASTGLGGYGYTF.

This clonotype occurred many times. The gene calls are TRBV11-2 and TRBJ2-1; possible D gene TRBD2, 7 bases. CDR1 and CDR2 from the germline V gene are SGHAT and FQNNGV. This CDR3 spans 16 amino acids. With 1 base removed from V and 7 bases from J, the gap between germline ends came to 17 bases. CDR3 bases: TGTGCCAGCAGCTTAGTTGCGGGGGCCTCCGGGAATGAGCAGTTCTTC. Amino acid sequence: CASSLVAGASGNEQFF. Filled out from reference TRBV11-2 and TRBJ2-1, the complete variable domain reads EAGVAQSPRYKIIEKRQSVAFWCNPISGHATLYWYQQILGQGPKLLIQFQNNGVVDDSQLPKDRFSAERLKGVDSTLKIQPAKLEDSAVYLCASSLVAGASGNEQFFGPGTRLTVL.

This clonotype was seen repeatedly, ten times or more. The genes are TRBV18 and TRBJ1-5, with a possible D match to TRBD1 (5 bases). CDR3 length equals 13 residues. V lost 3 bases, J lost 7 bases, and 10 bases lay in between. The germline V gene encodes CDR1 KGHSH and CDR2 LQKENI. CDR3 DNA: TGTGCCAGCTCACCCTCCAGGGTCCAGCCCCAGCATTTT. Its translation is CASSPSRVQPQHF.

The table lists this clonotype with many counts. The chain is built from TRBV27 and TRBJ2-5, with 12 nucleotides matching TRBD2. The CDR3 consists of 14 residues. CDR1 and CDR2 (germline): MNHEY, SMNVEV (reference sequence). Trimming removed 5 bases from V and 4 bases from J; junction bases left unmatched: 2. The CDR3, as DNA: TGTGCCAGCAGTGCGGGACTAGCGGGAGAGACCCAGTACTTC. This gives the protein CASSAGLAGETQYF.

The chain employs TRBV27 and TRBJ2-7; 11 bases are a match to TRBD1. Looked up from germline, CDR1 is MNHEY and CDR2 is SMNVEV (reference sequence). The CDR3 is 15 residues long. V dropped 5 bases and J dropped 3; count of bases not matched to a gene: 6. Here the CDR3 reads CASSPWTGGSYEQYF. DNA for the CDR3: TGTGCCAGCAGTCCTTGGACAGGGGGCAGCTACGAGCAGTACTTC.

This clonotype has a handful of counts. The chain is built from TRBV6-2 or TRBV6-3 and TRBJ1-2; weak D call: TRBD1 (5 bases). This CDR3 is 12 amino acids long. V gave up 3 bases and J gave up 6 bases, with 8 bases separating them. Germline V gene lookup returns CDR1 MNHEY and CDR2 SVGEGT. CDR3 coding DNA: TGTGCCAGCAGTTATCGAGGGGATGGCTACACCTTC. Protein product: CASSYRGDGYTF.

This chain links TRBV27 with TRBJ2-7; D tentatively fits TRBD1 or TRBD2 (6 bases each). The CDR3 totals 15 residues. The V end was cut by 3 bases, the J end by 6 bases, with 18 bases between. Germline loops: CDR1 MNHEY, CDR2 SMNVEV (reference sequence). The CDR3 is CASSFFVGGASEQYF. In DNA form, the CDR3 reads TGTGCCAGCAGTTTCTTCGTGGGGGGCGCATCCGAGCAGTACTTC.

This clonotype was detected ten times or more. The V gene is TRBV12-3 or TRBV12-4, the J gene TRBJ2-1; D not resolved. V was clipped by 5 bases and J by 0 bases, with 11 bases between them. The CDR3 consists of 15 residues. The CDR3 reads CASSRYMNSYNEQFF. The DNA for the CDR3 is TGTGCCAGCAGTCGATACATGAACTCCTACAATGAGCAGTTCTTC.

The chain couples TRBV6-2 or TRBV6-3 to TRBJ2-5; D call uncertain. V lost 0 bases to trimming and J lost 4 bases, with 9 bases between them. There are 14 residues in the CDR3. CDR1 and CDR2 (germline): MNHEY, SVGEGT. The CDR3 is CASSYSEQRETQYF. CDR3 DNA: TGTGCCAGCAGTTACTCGGAACAGAGAGAGACCCAGTACTTC.

The rearrangement links TRBV7-8 to TRBJ2-7, with D possibly being TRBD1 (7 bases). Germline CDR1 is SGHVS and CDR2 is FQNEAQ. V was shortened by 0 bases and J by 6 bases, with 33 bases between the two germline ends. The CDR3 contains 21 residues. This chain's CDR3 is CASSLALGRAFRGTPTLEQYF. The CDR3 coding sequence is TGTGCCAGCAGCTTAGCTTTGGGCCGCGCCTTCAGGGGGACTCCTACTCTCGAGCAGTACTTC.

This clonotype was seen repeatedly, ten times or more. This chain joins TRBV10-3 and TRBJ2-2, with D maybe TRBD1 (6 bases). With 1 base removed from V and 4 bases from J, the gap between germline ends came to 13 bases. Germline CDR1 reads ENHRY; CDR2 reads SYGVKD. The CDR3 spans 16 residues. The CDR3 coding sequence is TGTGCCATCAGTGAGTTACAGGGATCGGGCACCGGGGAGCTGTTTTTT. It codes for CAISELQGSGTGELFF.

This clonotype has a count of ten or more. The chain couples TRBV2 to TRBJ2-1; 7 bases fit TRBD1. J lost 7 bases, V lost 10 bases, and 16 bases had no gene match. The CDR3 is 15 residues long. The V gene's germline CDR1 is SNHLY and CDR2 FYNNEI. CDR3 in DNA: TGTGCCATACTGAAGGGGGCCTCCTCAAGGAATGAGCAGTTCTTC. Translated: CAILKGASSRNEQFF.

This clonotype was observed a few times. The rearrangement joins TRBV5-1 to TRBJ2-7; tentatively, D is TRBD2 (6 bases). Deletions cut 4 bases from V and 2 bases from J, with 22 bases between. Germline CDR1 SGHRS, CDR2 YFSETQ. The CDR3 sequence is 17 residues long. The chain's CDR3 is CASSLPSGREATYEQYF. For the CDR3, the DNA is TGCGCCAGCAGCCTGCCATCCGGCAGGGAGGCCACCTACGAGCAGTACTTC. The variable domain in full, completed from reference TRBV5-1 and TRBJ2-7, reads KAGVTQTPRYLIKTRGQQVTLSCSPISGHRSVSWYQQTPGQGLQFLFEYFSETQRNKGNFPGRFSGRQFSNSRSEMNVSTLELGDSALYLCASSLPSGREATYEQYFGPGTRLTVT.

This clonotype occurred a few times. DNA for the CDR3: TGTGCCAGCAGCCCCAGGATCGCCCTTAGGGAGACCCAGTACTTC. This gives the protein CASSPRIALRETQYF. The chain has TRBV5-5 and TRBJ2-5, with unresolved D. This CDR3 is 15 amino acids long. Germline V gives CDR1 SGHKS, CDR2 YYEKEE (reference sequence). The germline V and J ends were trimmed by 4 bases and 5 bases, with 18 bases remaining between them. Complete variable domain (other parts from reference TRBV5-5 and TRBJ2-5): DAGVTQSPTHLIKTRGQQVTLRCSPISGHKSVSWYQQVLGQGPQFIFQYYEKEERGRGNFPDRFSARQFPNYSSELNVNALLLGDSALYLCASSPRIALRETQYFGPGTRLLVL.

The chain uses TRBV6-5 and TRBJ2-2; possibly TRBD1 for D (5 bases). CDR3 length: 15 amino acids. Trimming removed 2 bases from V and 4 bases from J, with 11 bases in between. CDR1 and CDR2 from the germline V gene are MNHEY and SVGAGI. The DNA for the CDR3 is TGTGCCAGCAGTTACGGGGCAGAATTCACCGGGGAGCTGTTTTTT. This encodes CASSYGAEFTGELFF.

The sample holds one count of this clonotype. Since a much larger clone is just one base distant, this may be a read error. The chain has TRBV28 and TRBJ2-4; 10 bases align to TRBD2. There are 16 residues in the CDR3. The germline gives CDR1 MDHEN, CDR2 SYDVKM. The CDR3 region is CANSTRLAGSYLREFF. In nucleotides, the CDR3 is TGTGCCAACAGTACCCGACTAGCGGGTAGTTATTTGCGGGAGTTCTTC.

This clonotype was observed a handful of times. The gene calls are TRBV20-1 and TRBJ1-2; 9 bases line up with TRBD1. CDR3 length: 15 residues. Germline V CDR1 and CDR2: DFQATT, SNEGSKA (reference sequence). V lost 0 bases, J lost 7 bases, and 9 bases stayed unmatched. The CDR3 DNA sequence: TGCAGTGCTAGAGATGGGGACAGGGAATTCGGTGGCTACACCTTC. This codes for CSARDGDREFGGYTF.

This clonotype has ten or more counts. V is TRBV29-1 and J is TRBJ2-4; TRBD1 or TRBD2 may be the D gene (5 bases each). Trimming took 4 bases from V and 1 from J, leaving 14 bases between them. The CDR3 loop spans 15 amino acids. Germline loops: CDR1 SQVTM, CDR2 ANQGSEA. CDR3 DNA: TGCAGCGTTGGGGGCGGGTTCGAGGCCAAAAACATTCAGTACTTC. Its translation is CSVGGGFEAKNIQYF.

V usage is TRBV6-2 or TRBV6-3 and J usage is TRBJ1-5, with D unresolved. This CDR3 is built from 15 residues. Trimming removed 2 bases from V and 6 bases from J, with 14 bases in between. Germline CDR1 is MNHEY and CDR2 is SVGEGT. CDR3 sequence reads: CASSYARERSQPQHF. As DNA, the CDR3 is TGTGCCAGCAGTTACGCACGGGAACGCTCTCAGCCCCAGCATTTT.

On this clonotype: A much larger clone lies one base from this, so it may be a read error. The genes are TRBV7-9 and TRBJ1-5; D gene unclear. CDR1 and CDR2 from the germline V gene are SEHNR and FQNEAQ (reference sequence). The CDR3 totals 16 residues. CDR3 nucleotides: TGTGCCAGCAGCTCCGGCCCGGAAGTCATCAATCAGCCCCAGCGTTTT. Encoded protein: CASSSGPEVINQPQRF.

This chain uses TRBV5-1 with TRBJ2-3; 8 bases line up with TRBD1. The CDR3 is 17 amino acids. V lost 1 base and J lost 2; bases outside the gene matches: 9. Germline CDR1 SGHRS, CDR2 YFSETQ. The CDR3 nucleotides are TGCGCCAGCAGCTTGTGGTCATACAGGGGGAACACAGATACGCAGTATTTT. It translates to CASSLWSYRGNTDTQYF.